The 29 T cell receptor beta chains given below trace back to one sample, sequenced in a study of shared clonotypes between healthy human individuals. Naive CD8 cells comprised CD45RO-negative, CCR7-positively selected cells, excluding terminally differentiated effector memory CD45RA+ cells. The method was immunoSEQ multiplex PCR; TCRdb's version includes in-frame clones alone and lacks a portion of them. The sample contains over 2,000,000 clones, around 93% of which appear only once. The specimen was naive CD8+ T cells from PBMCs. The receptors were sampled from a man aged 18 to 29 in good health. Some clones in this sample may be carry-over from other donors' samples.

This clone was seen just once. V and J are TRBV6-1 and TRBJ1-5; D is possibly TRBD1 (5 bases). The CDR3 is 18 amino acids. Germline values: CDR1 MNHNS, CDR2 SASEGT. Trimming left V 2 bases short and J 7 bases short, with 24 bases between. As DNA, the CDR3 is TGTGCCAGCAGTGAACTGGGGACCGGGTCTCCTAGCAGGCAGCCCCAGCATTTT. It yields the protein CASSELGTGSPSRQPQHF.

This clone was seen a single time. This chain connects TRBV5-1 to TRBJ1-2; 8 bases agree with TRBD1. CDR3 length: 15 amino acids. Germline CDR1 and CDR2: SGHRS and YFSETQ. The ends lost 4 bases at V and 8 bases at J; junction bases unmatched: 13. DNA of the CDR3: TGCGCCAGCAGCCCGAGTTTCTACGGGACAGGCGGCTACACCTTC. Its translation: CASSPSFYGTGGYTF.

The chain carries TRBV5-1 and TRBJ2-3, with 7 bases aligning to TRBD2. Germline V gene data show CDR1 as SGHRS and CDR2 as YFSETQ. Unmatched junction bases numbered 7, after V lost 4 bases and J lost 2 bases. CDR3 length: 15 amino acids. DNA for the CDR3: TGCGCCAGCAGCGGGAGGGCCCGGAACACAGATACGCAGTATTTT. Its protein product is CASSGRARNTDTQYF.

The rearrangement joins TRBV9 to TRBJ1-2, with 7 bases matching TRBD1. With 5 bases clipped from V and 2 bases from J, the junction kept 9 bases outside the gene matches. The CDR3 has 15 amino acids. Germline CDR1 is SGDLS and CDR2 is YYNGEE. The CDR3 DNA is TGTGCCAGCAGAGGAATCCCGGGACAGAACTATGGCTACACCTTC. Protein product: CASRGIPGQNYGYTF.

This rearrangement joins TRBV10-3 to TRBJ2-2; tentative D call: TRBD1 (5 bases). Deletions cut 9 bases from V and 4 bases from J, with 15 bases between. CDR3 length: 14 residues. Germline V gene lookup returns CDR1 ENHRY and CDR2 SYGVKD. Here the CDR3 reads CAIKGVPSTGELFF. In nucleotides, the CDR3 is TGTGCCATTAAAGGGGTCCCTAGCACCGGGGAGCTGTTTTTT.

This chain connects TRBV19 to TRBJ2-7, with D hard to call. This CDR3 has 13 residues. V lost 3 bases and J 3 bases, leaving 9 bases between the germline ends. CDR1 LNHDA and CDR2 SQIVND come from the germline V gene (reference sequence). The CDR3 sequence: CASSILTGYEQYF. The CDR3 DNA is TGTGCCAGTAGTATTTTAACGGGCTACGAGCAGTACTTC.

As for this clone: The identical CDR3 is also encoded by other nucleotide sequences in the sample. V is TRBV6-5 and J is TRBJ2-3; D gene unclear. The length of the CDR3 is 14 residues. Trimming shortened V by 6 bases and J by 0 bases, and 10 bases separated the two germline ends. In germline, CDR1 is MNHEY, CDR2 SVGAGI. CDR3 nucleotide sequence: TGTGCCAGCAGCCCGACTGGTAGCACAGATACGCAGTATTTT. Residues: CASSPTGSTDTQYF.

The CDR3 reads CASRRTLAKNIQYF. CDR3 coding DNA: TGTGCCAGCAGGCGGACATTAGCCAAAAACATTCAGTACTTC. The V gene is TRBV28, the J gene TRBJ2-4, with TRBD1 as a possible D gene (5 bases). Trimming took 6 bases from V and 0 from J, leaving 9 bases between them. CDR1 and CDR2 from the germline V gene are MDHEN and SYDVKM. CDR3 length: 14 amino acids.

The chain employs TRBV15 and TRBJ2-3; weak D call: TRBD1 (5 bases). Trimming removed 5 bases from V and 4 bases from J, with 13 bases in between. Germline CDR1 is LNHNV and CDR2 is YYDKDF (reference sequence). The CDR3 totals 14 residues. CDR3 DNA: TGTGCCACCAGCCCCTCGGCAGGGTCAGATACGCAGTATTTT. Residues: CATSPSAGSDTQYF.

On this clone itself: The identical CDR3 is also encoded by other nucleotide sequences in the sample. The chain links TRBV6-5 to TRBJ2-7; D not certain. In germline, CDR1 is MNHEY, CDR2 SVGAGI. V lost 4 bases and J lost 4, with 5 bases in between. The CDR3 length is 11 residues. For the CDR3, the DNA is TGTGCCAGCAGTTCCCTATACGAGCAGTACTTC. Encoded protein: CASSSLYEQYF.

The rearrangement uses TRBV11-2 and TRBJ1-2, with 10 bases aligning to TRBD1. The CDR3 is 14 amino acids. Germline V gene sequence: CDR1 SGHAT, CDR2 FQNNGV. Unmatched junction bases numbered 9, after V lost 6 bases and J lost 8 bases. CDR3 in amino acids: CASSDRDRGRGYTF. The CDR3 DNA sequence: TGTGCCAGCAGTGACCGGGACAGGGGACGCGGCTACACCTTC.

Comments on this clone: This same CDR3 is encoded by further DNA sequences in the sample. The CDR3, as DNA: TGTGCCACCAGCAGAGATAGGGGGGCAGGGACTGAAGCTTTCTTT. This codes for CATSRDRGAGTEAFF. This sequence joins TRBV15 and TRBJ1-1, with TRBD1 as a possible D gene (6 bases). V was shortened by 0 bases and J by 5 bases, with 13 bases between the two germline ends. Germline loops: CDR1 LNHNV, CDR2 YYDKDF (reference sequence). There are 15 residues in the CDR3.

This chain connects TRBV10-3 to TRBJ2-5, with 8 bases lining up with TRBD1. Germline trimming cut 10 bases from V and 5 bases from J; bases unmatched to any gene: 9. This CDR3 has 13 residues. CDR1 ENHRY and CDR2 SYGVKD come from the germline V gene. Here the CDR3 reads CATKERQGETQYF. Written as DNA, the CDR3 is TGTGCCACCAAGGAAAGACAGGGGGAGACCCAGTACTTC.

CDR3 coding DNA: TGTGCCAGCAGCTTAAATGGGGCAGGGGGGACTGAAGCTTTCTTT. Amino acids: CASSLNGAGGTEAFF. V gene TRBV7-2 combines with J gene TRBJ1-1; 7 bases align to TRBD1. CDR3 size: 15 residues. The J segment lost 5 bases and the V segment lost 2 bases, leaving 8 bases of the junction unmatched. Looked up from germline, CDR1 is SGHTA and CDR2 is FQGNSA.

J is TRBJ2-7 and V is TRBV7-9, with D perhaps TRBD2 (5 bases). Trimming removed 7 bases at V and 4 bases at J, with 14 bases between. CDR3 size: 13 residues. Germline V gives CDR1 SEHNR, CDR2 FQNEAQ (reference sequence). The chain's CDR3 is CASMASRDYEQYF. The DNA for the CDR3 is TGTGCCAGCATGGCTAGCCGGGATTACGAGCAGTACTTC.

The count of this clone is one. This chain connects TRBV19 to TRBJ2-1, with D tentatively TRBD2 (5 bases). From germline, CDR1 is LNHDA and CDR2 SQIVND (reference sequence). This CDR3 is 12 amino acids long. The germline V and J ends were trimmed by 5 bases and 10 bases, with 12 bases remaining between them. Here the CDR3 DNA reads TGTGCCAGTAGTTCCGACTGGAGGGAGCAGTTCTTC. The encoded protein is CASSSDWREQFF. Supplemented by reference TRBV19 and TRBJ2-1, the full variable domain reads DGGITQSPKYLFRKEGQNVTLSCEQNLNHDAMYWYRQDPGQGLRLIYYSQIVNDFQKGDIAEGYSVSREKKESFPLTVTSAQKNPTAFYLCASSSDWREQFFGPGTRLTVL.

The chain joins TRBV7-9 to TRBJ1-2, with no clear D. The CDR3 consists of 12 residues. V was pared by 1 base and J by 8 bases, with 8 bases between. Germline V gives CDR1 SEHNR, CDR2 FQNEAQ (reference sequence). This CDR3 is CASSLDFWGYTF. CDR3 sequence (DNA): TGTGCCAGCAGCTTAGATTTCTGGGGCTACACCTTC.

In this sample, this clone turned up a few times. DNA for the CDR3: TGTGCCAGCAGCGTAGTGGGCAGCGACACTGAAGCTTTCTTT. Translating gives CASSVVGSDTEAFF. The chain has TRBV9 and TRBJ1-1; D not certain. Germline CDR1 and CDR2: SGDLS and YYNGEE. V was trimmed by 0 bases and J by 3 bases, leaving 9 bases between them. The CDR3 has 14 residues.

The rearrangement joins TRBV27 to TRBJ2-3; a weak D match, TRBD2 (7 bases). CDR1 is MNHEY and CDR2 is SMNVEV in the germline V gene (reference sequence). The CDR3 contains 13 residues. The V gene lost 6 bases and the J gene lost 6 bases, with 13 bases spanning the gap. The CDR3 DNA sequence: TGTGCCAGCAGATTGGGGGGGGCGGATACGCAGTATTTT. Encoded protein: CASRLGGADTQYF.

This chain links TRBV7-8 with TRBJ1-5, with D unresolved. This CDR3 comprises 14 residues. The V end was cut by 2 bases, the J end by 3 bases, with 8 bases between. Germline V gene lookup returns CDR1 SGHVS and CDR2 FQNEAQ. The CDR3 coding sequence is TGTGCCAGCAGCTTAAACACCCCCAATCAGCCCCAGCATTTT. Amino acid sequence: CASSLNTPNQPQHF.

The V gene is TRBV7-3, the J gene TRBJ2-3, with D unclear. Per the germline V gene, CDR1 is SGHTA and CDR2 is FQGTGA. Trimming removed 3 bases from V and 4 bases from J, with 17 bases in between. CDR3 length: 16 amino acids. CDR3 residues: CASSFIRAKKADTQYF. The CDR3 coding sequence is TGTGCCAGCAGCTTTATACGGGCAAAGAAAGCAGATACGCAGTATTTT.

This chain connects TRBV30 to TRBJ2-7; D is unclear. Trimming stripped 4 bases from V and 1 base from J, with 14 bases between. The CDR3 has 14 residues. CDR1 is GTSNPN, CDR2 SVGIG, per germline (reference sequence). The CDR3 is CAWTSLIPSYEQYF. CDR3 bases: TGTGCCTGGACCTCCCTTATCCCGTCCTACGAGCAGTACTTC.

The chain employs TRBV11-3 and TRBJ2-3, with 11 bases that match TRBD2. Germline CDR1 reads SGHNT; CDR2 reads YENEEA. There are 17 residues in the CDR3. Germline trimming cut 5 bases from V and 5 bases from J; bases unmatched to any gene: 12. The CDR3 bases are TGTGCCAGCAGCGGTCGGATTGCCGGGACTAGCGGAGATACGCAGTATTTT. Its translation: CASSGRIAGTSGDTQYF.

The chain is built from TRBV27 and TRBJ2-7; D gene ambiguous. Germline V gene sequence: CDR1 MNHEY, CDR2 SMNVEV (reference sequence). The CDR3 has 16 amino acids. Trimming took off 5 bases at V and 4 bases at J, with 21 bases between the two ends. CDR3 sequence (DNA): TGTGCCAGCAGTACCTCGTCCGGCCCAGCCCTATACGAGCAGTACTTC. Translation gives CASSTSSGPALYEQYF.

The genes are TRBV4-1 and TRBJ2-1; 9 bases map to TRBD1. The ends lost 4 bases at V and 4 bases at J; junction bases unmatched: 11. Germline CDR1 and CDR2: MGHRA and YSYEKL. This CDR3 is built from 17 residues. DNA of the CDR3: TGCGCCAGCAGCCCTCAACAGGGGGCTTCGCCTTACAATGAGCAGTTCTTC. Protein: CASSPQQGASPYNEQFF.

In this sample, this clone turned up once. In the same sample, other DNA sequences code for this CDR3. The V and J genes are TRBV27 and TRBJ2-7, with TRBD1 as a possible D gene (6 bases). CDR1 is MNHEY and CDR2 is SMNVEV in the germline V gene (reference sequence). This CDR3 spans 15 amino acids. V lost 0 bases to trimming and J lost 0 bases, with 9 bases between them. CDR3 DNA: TGTGCCAGCAGTTTATCAAGGGGGAGCTCCTACGAGCAGTACTTC. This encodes CASSLSRGSSYEQYF.

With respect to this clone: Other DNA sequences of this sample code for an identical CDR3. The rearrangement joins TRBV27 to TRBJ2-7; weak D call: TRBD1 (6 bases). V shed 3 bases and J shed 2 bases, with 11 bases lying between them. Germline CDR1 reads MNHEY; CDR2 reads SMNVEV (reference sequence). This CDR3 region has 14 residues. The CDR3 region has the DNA TGTGCCAGCAGTTTTGGGACATCGGCCTACGAGCAGTACTTC. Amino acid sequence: CASSFGTSAYEQYF.

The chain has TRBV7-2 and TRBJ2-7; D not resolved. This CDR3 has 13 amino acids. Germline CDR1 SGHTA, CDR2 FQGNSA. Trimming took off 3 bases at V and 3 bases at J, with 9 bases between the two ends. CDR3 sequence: CASSFFADYEQYF. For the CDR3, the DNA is TGTGCCAGCAGCTTCTTTGCGGACTACGAGCAGTACTTC.

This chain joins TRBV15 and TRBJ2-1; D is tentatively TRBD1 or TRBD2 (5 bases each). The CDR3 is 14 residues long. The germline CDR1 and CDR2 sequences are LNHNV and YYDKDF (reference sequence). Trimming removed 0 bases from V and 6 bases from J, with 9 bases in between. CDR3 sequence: CATSRDRGLNEQFF. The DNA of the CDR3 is TGTGCCACCAGCAGAGATCGGGGCCTCAATGAGCAGTTCTTC. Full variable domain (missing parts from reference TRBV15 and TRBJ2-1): DAMVIQNPRYQVTQFGKPVTLSCSQTLNHNVMYWYQQKSSQAPKLLFHYYDKDFNNEADTPDNFQSRRPNTSFCFLDIRSPGLGDTAMYLCATSRDRGLNEQFFGPGTRLTVL.